This TCR beta chain comes out of a study of cytomegalovirus exposure and HLA in healthy donors. The study, taken as a whole, reports: Another analysis was done later, and it associated roughly 15,000 TCR beta sequences with HLA alleles at 0.05 false discovery rate. Earlier analysis yielded a pattern in which most TCR beta V segments were productive about 87% or about 30% of the time. The CMV antigen specificity of a few CMV-associated chains was confirmed through in vitro analysis. In a later analysis, a missense DCLRE1C variant was linked to TCR beta V- and J-gene trimming.

With 5 bases removed from V and 3 bases from J, the gap between germline ends came to 8 bases. The CDR3 contains 11 residues. Per germline, CDR1 GTSNPN and CDR2 SVGIG (reference sequence). About this clone: Its cognate antigen is unknown.

This PCR relied on a set of 60 Vbeta primers and 13 Jbeta primers. Libraries were prepared by immunoSEQ multiplex PCR; TCRdb keeps only in-frame clonotypes and omits some of them. The sample consists of approximately 170,000 clones, about 80% of them appearing once. Sequenced: PBMCs. The J gene is TRBJ2-7, the V gene TRBV30; maybe TRBD1 (5 bases). This clonotype originated in a man aged 35 to 55 in good health and CMV-seronegative. As DNA, the CDR3 is TGTGCCTGGGATAGGGGCTACGAGCAGTACTTC. It translates to CAWDRGYEQYF.